The T cell receptor beta chain under discussion was sequenced for a study of T cell clusters in autoimmune cytopenias (dated by TCRdb to between 2017 and 2020). Regarding the complete study: TRB sequencing reached a median depth of 51,575 reads per sample and yielded a median of about 2,200 distinct TRB clonotypes per sample. TRB and IGH repertoires from peripheral blood were sequenced in autoimmune cytopenia patients at active disease and during treatment follow-up, with healthy, CLL and autoimmune hepatitis controls included alongside. The goal of the study was to determine whether autoimmune cytopenia patients have a disease-specific immune repertoire signature that could serve as a blood-based biomarker.

The CDR3 runs 16 amino acids, cysteine and phenylalanine included. No DNA is listed. Reading the germline V gene (reference sequence) gives CDR1 SEHNR and CDR2 FQNEAQ. TRB rearrangements were amplified by multiplex PCR using a touch-down protocol with TRB-A and TRB-B primer pools mixed in one tube. Illumina adapters and sample indices were added to the amplicons through two consecutive PCR reactions using Phusion HS II polymerase. The amplicons were gel-purified using the NucleoSpin Gel and PCR Clean-up kit, after which quantification was performed by Qubit and quality was checked on an Agilent 2100 Bioanalyzer. Libraries were sequenced on an Illumina MiSeq using 600-cycle, single-indexed, paired-end runs. The study's processing was this. MiXCR version 2.1.12 with the default MiXCR reference library was used to align and assemble TRB reads. A clone was defined by each unique CDR3 nucleotide sequence, and the analysis included only productive sequences with two or more reads. Repertoire diversity was assessed with alpha-parameterized diversity profiles (alpha 0 to 5), including the Shannon (alpha 1) and Simpson (alpha 2) indices, which were computed with an R script. Combinatorial TRB VJ usage was computed with the tcR package and compared between cohorts by principal component analysis with ade4. Using GLIPH, TCRbeta CDR3s were clustered on pairs of cohorts matched for age and read depth, and a Wilcoxon test was used to compare cluster frequencies. TCRdb reprocessed the reads, and each CDR3 protein sequence is entered once, without DNA. These V and J calls are TCRdb output, not the study's own analysis. The sample's clone listing holds 3,500 to 4,000 distinct CDR3 sequences. Clones ranked in the top ten supply 14% to 15% of the sample.

Comments on this clonotype: Its antigen remains undetermined.

Results the study describes overall, beyond this receptor: The TRB repertoire shifts, including less even repertoires in secondary cytopenia and CLL, mostly reflected lymphoma bias and not autoimmunity. In the comparison of secondary cytopenia with CLL, the cluster-lack signature was not observed, apparently because the dominant lymphoma-associated repertoire masked the signature. About 3.2-fold more exclusive TRB clusters were observed in healthy donors than in active autoimmune hepatitis patients, consistent with an autoimmunity-wide signature. GLIPH results suggested that primary autoimmune cytopenia patients were missing physiological T cell clusters, with approximately 47 clusters found only in healthy donors compared with fewer than 20 found only in patients. The T cell clusters were defined only in silico, and the functional role of the clusters still needed to be validated experimentally.

Per sample, 250 ng of peripheral blood genomic DNA, tens of thousands of genome equivalents, was used for TRB amplification. The sequence was obtained from a human donor with an autoimmune cytopenia or autoimmune hepatitis (not recorded which). The rearrangement joined TRBV7-9 to TRBJ2-1; TCRdb designates TRBD2, a call that cannot be tested without DNA. Material for sequencing was peripheral blood. The CDR3 reads CATLPVAGGKYNEKFF.